A selection of T cell receptor beta chains follows, all from one sample in a study of CD8 T cells in Susac syndrome. Each CDR3 protein gets one entry after TCRdb re-called the immunoSEQ multiplex PCR reads with MiXCR. The sample lists 45,000 to 55,000 distinct CDR3 sequences, 90% to 95% occurring once. Sequenced input: CD8+ T cells from PBMCs. The source of these receptors is a human donor in good health. CDR3s include the opening cysteine and the closing phenylalanine or tryptophan. The D gene is left open where the match is weak. Clone size is not always given. Where it is, it says once, few, many or a class for expanded clones.

-,TRBJ1-5,TRBV13,-,TGTGCCAGCAGCTTATCGGGGGGCCCGAATCAGCCCCAGCATTTT,CASSLSGGPNQPQHF
-,TRBJ2-1,TRBV29-1,TRBD1,TGCAGCGTTGGGGCGACAGGGGGCTACAATGAGCAGTTCTTC,CSVGATGGYNEQFF
once,TRBJ2-1,TRBV12-3/TRBV12-4,-,TGTGCCAGCAGTTTAGGAGGGAGGAGCGAGCAGTTCTTC,CASSLGGRSEQFF
-,TRBJ2-2,TRBV4-1,-,TGCGCCAGCAGCCAGCCCTTGGGGGAGGTATCCACCGGGGAGCTGTTTTTT,CASSQPLGEVSTGELFF
-,TRBJ2-5,TRBV28,-,TGTGCCAGCAGTCCTGGGAGCCCGGACAGTACCGGGGAGACCCAGTACTTC,CASSPGSPDSTGETQYF
once,TRBJ2-3,TRBV6-2/TRBV6-3,TRBD1,TGTGCCAGCAGCGACAGGGAAGTTACAGATACGCAGTATTTT,CASSDREVTDTQYF
-,TRBJ1-1,TRBV5-1,-,TGCGCCAGCAGCTTGGGGCATGAAGCTTTCTTT,CASSLGHEAFF
-,TRBJ1-5,TRBV27,-,TGTGCCAGCAGTTTGAGGGGGGACAATCAGCCCCAGCATTTT,CASSLRGDNQPQHF
-,TRBJ2-7,TRBV28,TRBD2,TGTGCCAGCAGTCCCAGCGGGGGGGACTCCTACGAGCAGTACTTC,CASSPSGGDSYEQYF
-,TRBJ1-2,TRBV7-9,-,TGTGCCAGCAGCTCAGGGATGGGAGGCTACACCTTC,CASSSGMGGYTF
once,TRBJ2-5,TRBV6-6,-,TGTGCCAGCAGTTACTCAGGGGGGAGAGAGACCCAGTACTTC,CASSYSGGRETQYF
-,TRBJ1-3,TRBV7-7,-,TGTGCTAGCAGCTTGGGGCCGGGCTCTGGAAACACCATATATTTT,CASSLGPGSGNTIYF
-,TRBJ2-1,TRBV20-1,-,TGCAGTGCTAGAGAACACGGCTCCTACAATGAGCAGTTCTTC,CSAREHGSYNEQFF
-,TRBJ2-3,TRBV28,TRBD2,TGTGCCAGCAGTCTGACTAGCGGGAGGGGCACAGATACGCAGTATTTT,CASSLTSGRGTDTQYF
-,TRBJ2-2,TRBV7-9,-,TGTGCCAGCAGCCTGGGAAGAGCGGGCCGCACCGGGGAGCTGTTTTTT,CASSLGRAGRTGELFF
once,TRBJ2-7,TRBV29-1,-,TGCAGCGTTGAAGATCGGACAGATTATCCCGGTGGGGAGCAGTACTTC,CSVEDRTDYPGGEQYF
-,TRBJ1-4,TRBV20-1,-,TGCAGTGCTGCCGAGGTCGCATCTAATGAAAAACTGTTTTTT,CSAAEVASNEKLFF
few,TRBJ1-2,TRBV29-1,-,TGCAGCGTGTCAGGGGAGGTTGGCTACACCTTC,CSVSGEVGYTF
-,TRBJ2-5,TRBV2,TRBD2,TGTGCCAGCAGGGAGGTAGCGGGAGGCGGGGAGACCCAGTACTTC,CASREVAGGGETQYF
-,TRBJ2-6,TRBV27,-,TGTGCCAGCAGCGATGGAGGGCCTGGGGCCAACGTCCTGACTTTC,CASSDGGPGANVLTF
few,TRBJ2-1,TRBV3-1,TRBD2,TGTGCCAGCAGCCAGGCTAGCGGGATTTACAATGAGCAGTTCTTC,CASSQASGIYNEQFF
-,TRBJ2-1,TRBV29-1,-,TGCAGCGTTGAAAGCGGGCGGAGCTCCTACAATGAGCAGTTCTTC,CSVESGRSSYNEQFF
-,TRBJ1-4,TRBV12-3/TRBV12-4,-,TGTGCCAGCAGTTTTCAGGGGTCTAATGAAAAACTGTTTTTT,CASSFQGSNEKLFF
-,TRBJ2-3,TRBV12-5,TRBD1,TGTGCTAGTGGTTTGGGACAGGGTGACCCTGATACGCAGTATTTT,CASGLGQGDPDTQYF